This T cell receptor (beta chain) originates from a study of T cells in Graves' hyperthyroidism and ophthalmopathy. As regards this clonotype: This may come from a read error, since a much larger clone is one base off.

Germline-derived CDR1 and CDR2 are DFQATT and SNEGSKA (reference sequence). The CDR3 covers 15 residues. There were TCR beta CDR3 regions amplified from RNA transcripts. Primed by the HTBI set, a first-round RT-PCR was run on the TCR CDR3. MiXCR was run by TCRdb on the multiplex PCR reads, yielding one entry per CDR3 protein. The sample lists 560,000 or so distinct CDR3 sequences; about 20% were seen once. The sequencing sample was made of blood. This chain connects TRBV20-1 to TRBJ2-3; D may be TRBD2 (6 bases). The sequence was collected from a man in his forties with Graves' ophthalmopathy. The chain's CDR3 is CSTREEGSGADTQYF. CDR3 nucleotides: TGCAGTACTAGAGAGGAGGGATCGGGAGCAGATACGCAGTATTTT.